The 10 T cell receptor beta chains below were found in one sample sequenced in a study of patients and donors after allogeneic stem cell transplantation. TCRdb used MiXCR to reprocess the RT-PCR reads, holding one entry per CDR3 protein. The sample yields about 960,000 distinct CDR3 sequences, roughly 18% seen once. Sequencing used blood, either unsorted or a sorted T cell fraction (not recorded which). The source of these receptors is a human donor who was either an allogeneic HSCT recipient or a stem cell or donor lymphocyte infusion donor (not recorded which). It is not recorded whose cells these are; they may come from a transplant donor.

Ten or more counts support this clonotype. The gene calls are TRBV27 and TRBJ2-1; TRBD2 aligns across 8 bases. Germline-derived CDR1 and CDR2 are MNHEY and SMNVEV (reference sequence). V dropped 3 bases and J dropped 2; count of bases not matched to a gene: 3. The CDR3 spans 15 residues. The DNA of the CDR3 is TGTGCCAGCAGTTTGGGGGGACTAGCCTACAATGAGCAGTTCTTC. This sequence encodes CASSLGGLAYNEQFF.

This clonotype was counted a few times. The gene calls are TRBV29-1 and TRBJ2-5; unclear D gene. Germline CDR1 reads SQVTM; CDR2 reads ANQGSEA. V was clipped by 7 bases and J by 5 bases, with 20 bases between them. The CDR3 has 14 amino acids. CDR3 residues: CSAAGGRLRETQYF. CDR3 nucleotides: TGCAGCGCTGCCGGCGGACGCCTAAGGGAGACCCAGTACTTC.

CDR3 sequence reads: CASSWLSHTTVTQETQYF. CDR3 nucleotide sequence: TGCGCCAGCAGCTGGCTCTCGCATACGACAGTTACCCAAGAGACCCAGTACTTC. This chain uses TRBV5-1 with TRBJ2-5; possible D gene TRBD1, 5 bases. The ends were cut back, 3 bases at V and 1 base at J, with 22 bases in the middle. Looked up from germline, CDR1 is SGHRS and CDR2 is YFSETQ. The CDR3 length is 18 residues.

The V call is TRBV20-1, the J call TRBJ1-3; unclear D gene. The germline V gene has CDR1 DFQATT and CDR2 SNEGSKA (reference sequence). V lost 1 base and J lost 0, with 7 bases in between. The CDR3 covers 14 residues. As DNA, the CDR3 is TGCAGTGCTAGAGCCCCTGCCTCTGGAAACACCATATATTTT. The encoded protein is CSARAPASGNTIYF.

The chain has TRBV6-5 and TRBJ1-1, with 8 bases that match TRBD1. The CDR3 covers 15 residues. Germline V lookup: CDR1 MNHEY, CDR2 SVGAGI. With V trimmed by 4 bases and J by 6 bases, 10 bases remained unmatched. The CDR3 is CASSSHGRQGSEAFF. CDR3 sequence (DNA): TGTGCCAGCAGTTCACACGGTAGACAGGGGTCTGAAGCTTTCTTT.

This clonotype was seen repeatedly, ten times or more. V gene TRBV29-1 combines with J gene TRBJ2-1; 9 bases agree with TRBD2. The CDR3 sequence is 14 residues long. Germline V gene data show CDR1 as SQVTM and CDR2 as ANQGSEA. With 7 bases clipped from V and 3 bases from J, the junction kept 7 bases outside the gene matches. The CDR3 protein is CSAESSGIYNEQFF. The DNA for the CDR3 is TGCAGCGCGGAGTCTAGCGGGATCTACAATGAGCAGTTCTTC.

This clonotype has just a few counts. This chain uses TRBV5-1 with TRBJ1-4; possible D gene TRBD1, 5 bases. CDR3 length: 15 residues. The germline CDR1 and CDR2 sequences are SGHRS and YFSETQ. V shed 4 bases and J shed 6 bases, with 16 bases lying between them. CDR3 in DNA: TGCGCCAGCAGCGTGGCAGCCCTGGGGGATGAAAAACTGTTTTTT. Protein sequence: CASSVAALGDEKLFF. Combining the CDR3 with reference TRBV5-1 and TRBJ1-4 gives the whole variable domain KAGVTQTPRYLIKTRGQQVTLSCSPISGHRSVSWYQQTPGQGLQFLFEYFSETQRNKGNFPGRFSGRQFSNSRSEMNVSTLELGDSALYLCASSVAALGDEKLFFGSGTQLSVL.

This chain joins TRBV25-1 and TRBJ1-1; D gene unclear. Trimming took 3 bases from V and 4 from J, leaving 6 bases between them. The CDR3 has 12 amino acids. Germline V gene data show CDR1 as MGHDK and CDR2 as SYGVNS. DNA for the CDR3: TGTGCCAGCAGTGACAGGAGCACTGAAGCTTTCTTT. Protein: CASSDRSTEAFF.

V and J are TRBV10-3 and TRBJ2-1; 8 positions match TRBD2. J gave up 7 bases and V 5 bases, and 10 bases lay outside the gene matches. Germline V gene sequence: CDR1 ENHRY, CDR2 SYGVKD. The CDR3 runs 15 residues. CDR3 amino acids: CAISLRGGLINEQFF. The CDR3 DNA reads as TGTGCCATCAGTCTTCGGGGGGGGCTTATTAATGAGCAGTTCTTC.

This clonotype was observed a few times. The chain is built from TRBV18 and TRBJ1-2; perhaps TRBD1 as D (6 bases). Trimming shortened V by 0 bases and J by 1 base, and 12 bases separated the two germline ends. This CDR3 is 16 amino acids long. The germline V gene has CDR1 KGHSH and CDR2 LQKENI. CDR3 residues: CASSPPYGGDNYGYTF. For the CDR3, the DNA is TGTGCCAGCTCACCACCGTACGGGGGCGATAACTATGGCTACACCTTC.